This T cell receptor (beta chain) was documented in a study of cytomegalovirus exposure and HLA in healthy donors. The germline V and J ends were trimmed by 0 bases and 4 bases, with 13 bases remaining between them. The V gene's germline CDR1 is SGHRS and CDR2 YFSETQ. The CDR3 spans 15 residues. Study-wide findings and caveats: Across HLA loci, a later analysis found differing TCR association rates, with DRB1 most and HLA-C fewest. A later analysis linked 15,000 to 20,000 TCR beta sequences to HLA alleles at 0.05 false discovery rate. What a later analysis showed was that several of the most significant clusters appeared linked to common viral pathogens.

60 Vbeta and 13 Jbeta primers were used in PCR. Sequencing used immunoSEQ multiplex PCR; TCRdb keeps in-frame clones, though not all of them. The sample has about 140,000 clones; 61% are singletons. Details on this clone: Antigen unknown.

The sequence was collected from a male donor in good health and CMV-seronegative. This chain connects TRBV5-1 to TRBJ1-1, with D uncertain. Sequenced material: PBMCs. CDR3 nucleotide sequence: TGCGCCAGCAGCTTGGATGGCCCGGGGAGCACTGAAGCTTTCTTT. Residues: CASSLDGPGSTEAFF.